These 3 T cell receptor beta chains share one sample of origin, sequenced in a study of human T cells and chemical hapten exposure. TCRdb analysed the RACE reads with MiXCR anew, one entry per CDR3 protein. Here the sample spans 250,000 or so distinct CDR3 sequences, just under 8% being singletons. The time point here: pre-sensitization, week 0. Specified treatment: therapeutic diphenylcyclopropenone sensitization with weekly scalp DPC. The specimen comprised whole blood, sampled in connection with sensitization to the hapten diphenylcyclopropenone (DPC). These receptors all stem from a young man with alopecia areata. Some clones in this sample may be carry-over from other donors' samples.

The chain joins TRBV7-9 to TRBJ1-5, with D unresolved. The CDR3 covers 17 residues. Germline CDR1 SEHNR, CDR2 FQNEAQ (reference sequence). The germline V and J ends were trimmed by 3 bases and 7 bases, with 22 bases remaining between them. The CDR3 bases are TGTGCCAGCAGCTTTGGTTTGGACCCCACACTGAGACAGCCCCAGCATTTT. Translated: CASSFGLDPTLRQPQHF.

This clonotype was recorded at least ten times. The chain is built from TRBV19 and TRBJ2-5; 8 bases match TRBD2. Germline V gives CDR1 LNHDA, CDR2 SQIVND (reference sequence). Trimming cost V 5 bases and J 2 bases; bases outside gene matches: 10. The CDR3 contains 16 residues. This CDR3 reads CASSPFFERGQETQYF. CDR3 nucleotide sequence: TGTGCCAGTAGTCCCTTTTTCGAGCGGGGGCAAGAGACCCAGTACTTC.

CDR3 DNA: TGTGCCAGCAGCCAAGATCGGAGGGTCTCTGGAAACACCATATATTTT. Its translation is CASSQDRRVSGNTIYF. The chain carries TRBV3-1 and TRBJ1-3, with D hard to call. The CDR3 runs 16 residues. V lost 0 bases and J lost 0, with 9 bases in between. Germline V lookup: CDR1 LGHDT, CDR2 YNNKEL (reference sequence).